The 10 T cell receptor beta chains below were found in one sample sequenced in a study of CD8 T cells in ankylosing spondylitis. Study-wide findings and caveats: For ankylosing spondylitis blood, a TCR beta motif of about eight highly homologous variants appeared characteristic.

TCRdb independently ran MiXCR on the 5' RACE reads; one entry per CDR3 protein. The data contain more than 600,000 distinct CDR3 sequences, roughly 20% of them singletons. Their antigen targets remain unknown. The sample taken for sequencing was blood, either unsorted or a sorted T cell fraction (not recorded which). These receptors originate from a male donor with ankylosing spondylitis.

The chain uses TRBV28 and TRBJ2-7, with 8 nucleotides matching TRBD1. The ends lost 6 bases at V and 3 bases at J; junction bases unmatched: 13. CDR1 and CDR2 (germline): MDHEN, SYDVKM. The CDR3 sequence is 16 residues long. CDR3 sequence (DNA): TGTGCCAGCAGCACTCTTCGGGACAGGACTCACTACGAGCAGTACTTC. Translated: CASSTLRDRTHYEQYF. Full variable domain (remainder filled in from reference TRBV28 and TRBJ2-7): DVKVTQSSRYLVKRTGEKVFLECVQDMDHENMFWYRQDPGLGLRLIYFSYDVKMKEKGDIPEGYSVSREKKERFSLILESASTNQTSMYLCASSTLRDRTHYEQYFGPGTRLTVT.

The chain joins TRBV5-1 to TRBJ1-1; D unresolved. V was cut by 4 bases and J by 5 bases, with 12 bases left in between. CDR1 is SGHRS, CDR2 YFSETQ, per germline. CDR3 length: 13 residues. As DNA, the CDR3 is TGCGCCAGCAGCCGGACGGTAGAAACTGAAGCTTTCTTT. Protein: CASSRTVETEAFF.

The rearrangement links TRBV11-2 to TRBJ2-5; D is possibly TRBD2 (6 bases). There are 21 residues in the CDR3. Trimming shortened V by 3 bases and J by 4 bases, and 33 bases separated the two germline ends. The V gene's germline CDR1 is SGHAT and CDR2 FQNNGV. The CDR3 DNA follows: TGTGCCAGCAGCTTCCCTATTGGCAAGGGTTCGGGAGCTACATTCGGAGAGACCCAGTACTTC. It is translated as CASSFPIGKGSGATFGETQYF.

The chain uses TRBV28 and TRBJ2-7, with D possibly matching TRBD2 (5 bases). Germline V gene data show CDR1 as MDHEN and CDR2 as SYDVKM. With 6 bases removed from V and 7 bases from J, the gap between germline ends came to 16 bases. This CDR3 has 13 amino acids. CDR3 sequence reads: CASSGRLPGEQYF. CDR3 nucleotides: TGTGCCAGCAGCGGTCGACTACCCGGGGAGCAGTACTTC.

This chain's CDR3 is CASSLGGIGVNSPLHF. Here the CDR3 DNA reads TGTGCCAGCAGCTTAGGAGGGATAGGGGTTAATTCACCCCTCCACTTT. This chain joins TRBV11-2 and TRBJ1-6; D possibly corresponds to TRBD1 (5 bases). Trimming pared 1 base from V and 6 bases from J, leaving 13 bases between. The CDR3 totals 16 residues. Germline V gene sequence: CDR1 SGHAT, CDR2 FQNNGV. Full variable domain (remainder filled in from reference TRBV11-2 and TRBJ1-6): EAGVAQSPRYKIIEKRQSVAFWCNPISGHATLYWYQQILGQGPKLLIQFQNNGVVDDSQLPKDRFSAERLKGVDSTLKIQPAKLEDSAVYLCASSLGGIGVNSPLHFGNGTRLTVT.

This clonotype was counted a few times. This chain links TRBV20-1 with TRBJ2-7; D is unresolved. The CDR3 is 12 residues long. In germline, CDR1 is DFQATT, CDR2 SNEGSKA (reference sequence). With 6 bases removed from V and 4 bases from J, the gap between germline ends came to 13 bases. This CDR3 is CSASSLKYEQYF. The CDR3 coding sequence is TGCAGTGCCAGTAGTCTTAAATACGAGCAGTACTTC.

This clonotype was seen a few times. The V and J genes are TRBV11-2 and TRBJ2-1, with 14 bases lining up with TRBD2. Germline CDR1 SGHAT, CDR2 FQNNGV. J was trimmed by 6 bases and V by 7 bases; bases with no gene match: 8. The CDR3 sequence is 16 residues long. The CDR3 reads CASTLTSGGVSNEQFF. The CDR3 DNA reads TGTGCCAGCACGCTGACTAGCGGGGGGGTTAGCAATGAGCAGTTCTTC.

This chain joins TRBV20-1 and TRBJ2-3, with 11 bases fitting TRBD2. The CDR3 runs to 17 residues. Germline trimming cut 1 base from V and 5 bases from J; bases unmatched to any gene: 11. CDR1 and CDR2 from the germline V gene are DFQATT and SNEGSKA (reference sequence). This chain's CDR3 is CSARGLAGGLSLDTQYF. CDR3 bases: TGCAGTGCTAGAGGTCTAGCGGGGGGCTTGAGTTTAGATACGCAGTATTTT.

This clonotype was picked up a small number of times. The chain joins TRBV27 to TRBJ2-7, with 7 bases that match TRBD2. Germline CDR1 and CDR2: MNHEY and SMNVEV (reference sequence). V lost 3 bases and J lost 5; bases outside the gene matches: 7. The length of the CDR3 is 14 residues. The CDR3 spells CASSFSSGINEQYF. The CDR3, as DNA: TGTGCCAGCAGTTTCTCGAGCGGGATAAACGAGCAGTACTTC.

The gene calls are TRBV3-1 and TRBJ2-7; 10 nucleotides align to TRBD1. From germline, CDR1 is LGHDT and CDR2 YNNKEL (reference sequence). V was pared by 6 bases and J by 6 bases, with 11 bases of the junction left unmatched. The CDR3 loop spans 15 amino acids. The CDR3 sequence is CASSSYGTGVFEQYF. The DNA for the CDR3 is TGTGCCAGCAGTTCTTATGGGACAGGGGTCTTCGAGCAGTACTTC.